These 14 T cell receptor beta chains share one sample of origin, sequenced in a study of T cell responses to AZD1222 COVID-19 vaccine. TCRdb's copy holds only in-frame clones and misses some; the assay was immunoSEQ multiplex PCR. Altogether some 74,000 clones are present, about 85% being singletons, with the ten largest covering roughly 1.2%. Sequenced material: peripheral blood, taken 28 days after the second AZD1222 dose. The source is an adult who received the AZD1222 COVID-19 vaccine.

The genes are TRBV18 and TRBJ1-2, with no clear D. CDR3 length: 15 residues. Trimming took 1 base from V and 5 from J, leaving 14 bases between them. Germline values: CDR1 KGHSH, CDR2 LQKENI. The CDR3 sequence: CASSPQAGVGYGYTF. CDR3 sequence (DNA): TGTGCCAGCTCACCACAGGCCGGGGTCGGGTATGGCTACACCTTC.

The rearrangement uses TRBV6-4 and TRBJ2-3, with 9 bases matching TRBD1. The CDR3 sequence is 16 residues long. CDR1 and CDR2 from the germline V gene are MRHNA and SNTAGT. Trimming took 4 bases from V and 5 from J; bases not matched to a gene: 10. The CDR3 here is CASSAFGQGRIDTQYF. The CDR3 DNA follows: TGTGCCAGCAGTGCCTTCGGACAGGGGAGGATAGATACGCAGTATTTT.

This clone has just a few counts. V usage is TRBV15 and J usage is TRBJ1-5; D remains unclear. The germline gives CDR1 LNHNV, CDR2 YYDKDF (reference sequence). The length of the CDR3 is 14 residues. Trimming left V 5 bases short and J 2 bases short, with 10 bases between. This chain's CDR3 is CATSLHGGNQPQHF. The CDR3 region has the DNA TGTGCCACCAGCCTACATGGCGGCAATCAGCCCCAGCATTTT.

The chain couples TRBV18 to TRBJ2-2; D not certain. CDR3 length equals 14 residues. V dropped 2 bases and J dropped 1 base, with 5 bases sitting between them. Germline V gives CDR1 KGHSH, CDR2 LQKENI. This chain's CDR3 is CASSPGWNTGELFF. In DNA, the CDR3 is TGTGCCAGCTCACCAGGATGGAACACCGGGGAGCTGTTTTTT.

The genes are TRBV18 and TRBJ2-1, with 12 nucleotides matching TRBD2. CDR1 and CDR2 (germline): KGHSH, LQKENI. The CDR3 consists of 17 residues. After removal of 4 bases from V and 10 bases from J, the junction contained 14 bases not matched to a gene. The CDR3 DNA reads TGTGCCAGCTCACTTAATGGACTAGCGGGAAACTCAGGAGAGCAGTTCTTC. This codes for CASSLNGLAGNSGEQFF.

The chain's CDR3 is CASSSRTAALSYTF. DNA for the CDR3: TGTGCCAGCAGCTCGCGGACGGCAGCACTAAGCTACACCTTC. This sequence joins TRBV7-8 and TRBJ1-2; no definite D call. The CDR3 extends over 14 amino acids. Per germline, CDR1 SGHVS and CDR2 FQNEAQ. V lost 4 bases to trimming and J lost 9 bases, with 18 bases between them.

V is TRBV9 and J is TRBJ1-2; tentatively, D is TRBD1 (6 bases). Germline V gene sequence: CDR1 SGDLS, CDR2 YYNGEE. Trimming shortened V by 0 bases and J by 4 bases, and 13 bases separated the two germline ends. The CDR3 spans 15 residues. DNA for the CDR3: TGTGCCAGCAGCGTAGATGGGGAGGGGGGCTATGGCTACACCTTC. Its protein product is CASSVDGEGGYGYTF.

The genes are TRBV21-1 and TRBJ2-5. TRBV21-1 has pseudogene status. The CDR3 is 16 amino acids. CDR3 sequence: CASSLQTGKDKGTQYF. CDR3 DNA sequence: TGTGCCAGCAGCTTACAAACGGGAAAGGACAAAGGGACCCAGTACTTC.

This rearrangement joins TRBV19 to TRBJ2-1; TRBD2 agrees at 7 bases. Trimming at V came to 10 bases and at J to 5 bases, leaving 17 bases not matched to a gene. This CDR3 contains 16 residues. Germline CDR1 is LNHDA and CDR2 is SQIVND (reference sequence). This CDR3 reads CATPYSGPKCNNEQFF. CDR3 DNA sequence: TGTGCCACCCCTTATAGCGGGCCGAAATGTAACAATGAGCAGTTCTTC.

V is TRBV6-1 and J is TRBJ2-5, with TRBD2 as a possible D gene (6 bases). V dropped 3 bases and J dropped 3 bases, with 14 bases sitting between them. CDR3 length: 15 amino acids. Germline values: CDR1 MNHNS, CDR2 SASEGT. The CDR3 sequence: CASSDVSTSKETQYF. CDR3 sequence (DNA): TGTGCCAGCAGTGATGTTTCGACTAGTAAAGAGACCCAGTACTTC.

The rearrangement joins TRBV19 to TRBJ2-2, with D uncertain. The CDR3 runs to 16 residues. V lost 6 bases to trimming and J lost 4 bases, with 18 bases between them. Germline CDR1 LNHDA, CDR2 SQIVND (reference sequence). The CDR3 DNA reads TGTGCCAGTAGCCGAGAAGGCCGAAGTGGCACCGGGGAGCTGTTTTTT. Protein sequence: CASSREGRSGTGELFF.

V gene TRBV20-1 combines with J gene TRBJ1-2; D unresolved. The CDR3 contains 12 residues. Between the trimmed V and J ends, which lost 3 bases and 4 bases, there was a span of 9 bases. In germline, CDR1 is DFQATT, CDR2 SNEGSKA (reference sequence). The CDR3, as DNA: TGCAGTGCTAGTGACCTCCCCTATGGCTACACCTTC. Translation gives CSASDLPYGYTF.

V gene TRBV30 combines with J gene TRBJ2-2; a weak D match, TRBD2 (5 bases). Trimming took off 2 bases at V and 4 bases at J, with 8 bases between the two ends. The germline CDR1 and CDR2 sequences are GTSNPN and SVGIG (reference sequence). The CDR3 extends over 13 amino acids. DNA of the CDR3: TGTGCCTGGAGTCTAGAGGGCACCGGGGAGCTGTTTTTT. Protein product: CAWSLEGTGELFF.

The chain has TRBV14 and TRBJ2-7, with D possibly being TRBD1 or TRBD2 (5 bases each). The germline CDR1 and CDR2 sequences are SGHDN and FVKESK. V lost 0 bases to trimming and J lost 9 bases, with 12 bases between them. This CDR3 has 13 amino acids. CDR3 amino acids: CASSQDPLRGQYF. Here the CDR3 DNA reads TGTGCCAGCAGCCAAGACCCTTTGAGGGGGCAGTACTTC.